Included here is one T cell receptor beta chain sequence, with context. Lamina propria and intraepithelial lymphocytes were released by processing graft tissue. Only in-frame clones appear in the TCRdb table, and some are missing; sequencing was by immunoSEQ multiplex PCR. The data hold approximately 15,000 clones, with roughly three fifths observed a single time. The data belong to a study of graft-versus-host responses after intestinal transplantation. As for the study in general: Transplant types were multivisceral, liver-intestinal, or isolated intestinal. Following induction with anti-thymocyte globulin, all recipients were given tacrolimus and steroids for about 3 years.

The sequenced sample was ileum tissue, obtained 524 days after transplant. This clonotype originated in a human patient who received an intestinal transplant, so some T cells may come from the graft donor.

Written as DNA, the CDR3 is TGTGCCACCACTGGGACAGGGGGCGACTATGGCTACACCTTC. Translation: CATTGTGGDYGYTF. The genes are TRBV19 and TRBJ1-2; 12 nucleotides align to TRBD1. The CDR3 contains 14 residues. J lost 3 bases, V lost 10 bases, and 6 bases had no gene match. From germline, CDR1 is LNHDA and CDR2 SQIVND (reference sequence).